The 25 T cell receptor beta chains given below trace back to one sample, sequenced in a study of CD8 T cells in Susac syndrome. Reverse transcription of 0.5 to 1 ug RNA was performed with random hexamers. Each CDR3 protein is one row after TCRdb ran MiXCR on the immunoSEQ multiplex PCR reads. The sample shows some 97,000 distinct CDR3 sequences, approximately 95% of them seen only once. The specimen sequenced was CD8+ T cells from PBMCs. Receptor source: a human donor with Susac syndrome.

The V call is TRBV29-1, the J call TRBJ2-1, with 9 bases matching TRBD2. This CDR3 has 18 residues. Germline V gives CDR1 SQVTM, CDR2 ANQGSEA. Trimming took 7 bases from V and 6 from J; bases not matched to a gene: 22. The CDR3 region is CSARQTGAAGGPLNEQFF. As DNA, the CDR3 is TGCAGCGCCAGACAGACCGGAGCTGCGGGAGGGCCTCTCAATGAGCAGTTCTTC.

CDR3 DNA: TGTGCCAGCAGCTCCCACACTGGCGAGCAGTACTTC. Translating gives CASSSHTGEQYF. The chain uses TRBV7-9 and TRBJ2-7; D is undetermined. V was clipped by 4 bases and J by 6 bases, with 10 bases between them. This CDR3 comprises 12 residues. The V gene's germline CDR1 is SEHNR and CDR2 FQNEAQ (reference sequence).

The chain couples TRBV10-3 to TRBJ1-5; 7 positions match TRBD1. Trimming took 9 bases from V and 4 from J; bases not matched to a gene: 9. From germline, CDR1 is ENHRY and CDR2 SYGVKD. The CDR3 sequence is 14 residues long. The CDR3 sequence is CAIGGQSPNQPQHF. In DNA form, the CDR3 reads TGTGCCATAGGGGGACAGTCTCCAAATCAGCCCCAGCATTTT.

The J gene is TRBJ1-1, the V gene TRBV28; no firm D call. Germline V lookup: CDR1 MDHEN, CDR2 SYDVKM. The CDR3 totals 15 residues. V lost 5 bases and J 3 bases, leaving 16 bases between the germline ends. This chain's CDR3 is CASSDTQVGDTEAFF. DNA of the CDR3: TGTGCCAGCAGTGACACGCAGGTTGGGGACACTGAAGCTTTCTTT. Looking up the rest from reference TRBV28 and TRBJ1-1 gives the full variable domain: DVKVTQSSRYLVKRTGEKVFLECVQDMDHENMFWYRQDPGLGLRLIYFSYDVKMKEKGDIPEGYSVSREKKERFSLILESASTNQTSMYLCASSDTQVGDTEAFFGQGTRLTVV.

The chain recombines TRBV29-1 with TRBJ1-1; no firm D call. This CDR3 contains 14 residues. Germline loops: CDR1 SQVTM, CDR2 ANQGSEA. Trimming pared 6 bases from V and 3 bases from J, leaving 17 bases between. The CDR3 DNA reads as TGCAGCGTATTCGCGCTCCTCGGGGACACTGAAGCTTTCTTT. Encoded protein: CSVFALLGDTEAFF. Full variable domain (remainder filled in from reference TRBV29-1 and TRBJ1-1): SAVISQKPSRDICQRGTSLTIQCQVDSQVTMMFWYRQQPGQSLTLIATANQGSEATYESGFVIDKFPISRPNLTFSTLTVSNMSPEDSSIYLCSVFALLGDTEAFFGQGTRLTVV.

The chain links TRBV3-1 to TRBJ2-1, with a possible D match to TRBD2 (5 bases). This CDR3 is built from 14 residues. The V and J ends lost 4 bases and 3 bases respectively, with 10 bases between them. Germline loops: CDR1 LGHDT, CDR2 YNNKEL (reference sequence). The CDR3 nucleotides read TGTGCCAGCAGCCGACCGACTATCTACAATGAGCAGTTCTTC. As protein: CASSRPTIYNEQFF.

The V and J genes are TRBV24-1 and TRBJ2-5, with a possible D match to TRBD2 (5 bases). The CDR3 is 14 residues long. The germline gives CDR1 KGHDR, CDR2 SFDVKD. Trimming took off 0 bases at V and 3 bases at J, with 7 bases between the two ends. CDR3 sequence reads: CATSDLREKETQYF. Here the CDR3 DNA reads TGTGCCACCAGTGATTTGCGGGAAAAAGAGACCCAGTACTTC.

The chain has TRBV6-4 and TRBJ2-1, with a weak D call TRBD1 (6 bases). CDR3 size: 15 residues. V was clipped by 2 bases and J by 7 bases, with 15 bases between them. Germline V gene lookup returns CDR1 MRHNA and CDR2 SNTAGT. DNA of the CDR3: TGTGCCAGCAGTGACAAACAGGGTGGATGGAATGAGCAGTTCTTC. Protein product: CASSDKQGGWNEQFF.

The chain is built from TRBV12-3 or TRBV12-4 and TRBJ1-5; D not resolved. The CDR3 totals 14 residues. V was shortened by 0 bases and J by 1 base, with 4 bases between the two germline ends. Written as DNA, the CDR3 is TGTGCCAGCAGTTTAGCGGACAGCAATCAGCCCCAGCATTTT. The encoded protein is CASSLADSNQPQHF.

CDR3 DNA: TGCAGTGCTAGCTCAGATGGACTAGCGGGACCCTCCTACGAGCAGTACTTC. This sequence encodes CSASSDGLAGPSYEQYF. The V gene is TRBV20-1, the J gene TRBJ2-7; 12 positions match TRBD2. The CDR3 contains 17 residues. From germline, CDR1 is DFQATT and CDR2 SNEGSKA (reference sequence). V lost 3 bases to trimming and J lost 0 bases; unmatched junction nucleotides: 9.

The chain is built from TRBV7-9 and TRBJ1-1; D is perhaps TRBD1 (6 bases). CDR1 and CDR2 from the germline V gene are SEHNR and FQNEAQ (reference sequence). This CDR3 region has 15 residues. Trimming removed 4 bases from V and 0 bases from J, with 12 bases in between. CDR3 protein: CASSSGNRVNTEAFF. The CDR3 DNA reads TGTGCCAGCAGCTCTGGTAACAGGGTGAACACTGAAGCTTTCTTT.

The J gene is TRBJ2-7, the V gene TRBV6-2 or TRBV6-3, with 9 bases that match TRBD2. Germline-derived CDR1 and CDR2 are MNHEY and SVGEGT. With V trimmed by 6 bases and J by 7 bases, 10 bases remained unmatched. This CDR3 region has 14 residues. The CDR3 DNA reads as TGTGCCAGCAGGGATAGCGGGAGTCTTAAGGAGCAGTACTTC. Encoded protein: CASRDSGSLKEQYF.

This clonotype appeared once. This chain joins TRBV6-5 and TRBJ2-1, with 11 positions matching TRBD2. With V trimmed by 7 bases and J by 10 bases, 6 bases remained unmatched. The CDR3 contains 13 residues. Germline lookup yields CDR1 MNHEY and CDR2 SVGAGI. The CDR3 loop reads CASTGTSGGEQFF. The CDR3 coding sequence is TGTGCCAGCACTGGGACTAGCGGAGGGGAGCAGTTCTTC.

The chain recombines TRBV5-1 with TRBJ2-5; a weak D match, TRBD2 (6 bases). The CDR3 has 14 residues. Looked up from germline, CDR1 is SGHRS and CDR2 is YFSETQ. The V end was cut by 0 bases, the J end by 3 bases, with 9 bases between. The CDR3 protein is CASSLVGGEETQYF. CDR3 nucleotides: TGCGCCAGCAGCTTGGTCGGCGGGGAAGAGACCCAGTACTTC. Based on the CDR3 plus reference TRBV5-1 and TRBJ2-5, the full variable domain is KAGVTQTPRYLIKTRGQQVTLSCSPISGHRSVSWYQQTPGQGLQFLFEYFSETQRNKGNFPGRFSGRQFSNSRSEMNVSTLELGDSALYLCASSLVGGEETQYFGPGTRLLVL.

Only one count was recorded for this clonotype. The rearrangement joins TRBV29-1 to TRBJ1-1; no definite D call. Trimming took 4 bases from V and 3 from J, leaving 6 bases between them. CDR3 length: 11 residues. Germline lookup yields CDR1 SQVTM and CDR2 ANQGSEA. The CDR3: CSVVPHTEAFF. CDR3 DNA: TGCAGCGTTGTTCCCCACACTGAAGCTTTCTTT.

The V call is TRBV27, the J call TRBJ1-2; D uncertain. The CDR3 has 11 amino acids. Between the trimmed V and J ends, which lost 7 bases and 4 bases, there was a span of 7 bases. CDR1 and CDR2 from the germline V gene are MNHEY and SMNVEV (reference sequence). CDR3 sequence: CASKNSYGYTF. The DNA of the CDR3 is TGTGCCAGCAAGAATTCCTATGGCTACACCTTC.

This clonotype has just one count. The rearrangement links TRBV19 to TRBJ1-6; 7 nucleotides align to TRBD1. Germline-derived CDR1 and CDR2 are LNHDA and SQIVND (reference sequence). The CDR3 runs to 13 residues. V lost 6 bases to trimming and J lost 7 bases; unmatched junction nucleotides: 3. CDR3 loop: CASSGTANSPLHF. The CDR3, as DNA: TGTGCCAGTAGCGGGACAGCGAATTCACCCCTCCACTTT. Together with reference TRBV19 and TRBJ1-6, the CDR3 gives the full variable domain: DGGITQSPKYLFRKEGQNVTLSCEQNLNHDAMYWYRQDPGQGLRLIYYSQIVNDFQKGDIAEGYSVSREKKESFPLTVTSAQKNPTAFYLCASSGTANSPLHFGNGTRLTVT.

V is TRBV29-1 and J is TRBJ2-1; D is possibly TRBD1 or TRBD2 (5 bases each). Germline V lookup: CDR1 SQVTM, CDR2 ANQGSEA. The V end was cut by 1 base, the J end by 6 bases, with 16 bases between. This CDR3 contains 15 residues. The DNA for the CDR3 is TGCAGCGTTGAAGCACGGGACCTAAACCCCAATGAGCAGTTCTTC. This sequence encodes CSVEARDLNPNEQFF.

This clonotype is a singleton in its sample. The chain uses TRBV23-1 and TRBJ1-5; D is unclear. TRBV23-1 is an open reading frame whose function is uncertain. This CDR3 spans 13 amino acids. The V gene lost 7 bases and the J gene lost 3 bases, with 10 bases spanning the gap. Here the CDR3 DNA reads TGCGCCAGCATCTGGGTTTTCAATCAGCCCCAGCATTTT. Residues: CASIWVFNQPQHF.

The V and J genes are TRBV4-2 and TRBJ2-7; D uncertain. Germline CDR1 reads LGHNA; CDR2 reads YNFKEQ. There are 14 residues in the CDR3. V lost 1 base, J lost 5 bases, and 12 bases lay in between. CDR3: CASSQVSRSNEQYF. CDR3 in DNA: TGTGCCAGCAGCCAAGTGTCCAGGTCCAACGAGCAGTACTTC.

This rearrangement joins TRBV27 to TRBJ2-2; 11 bases align to TRBD2. The germline V gene encodes CDR1 MNHEY and CDR2 SMNVEV (reference sequence). This CDR3 has 18 amino acids. After removal of 6 bases from V and 5 bases from J, the junction contained 14 bases not matched to a gene. The CDR3 nucleotides read TGTGCCAGCAGCCGAGTCCGTAGCGGGGGGGCGTATACCGGGGAGCTGTTTTTT. Its translation is CASSRVRSGGAYTGELFF.

V and J are TRBV15 and TRBJ2-3; 8 bases fit TRBD2. CDR3 length: 14 residues. V trimming: 3 bases; J trimming: 5 bases; junction bases outside the gene matches: 4. Germline V gives CDR1 LNHNV, CDR2 YYDKDF (reference sequence). The CDR3 reads CATSSAGGIDTQYF. CDR3 DNA sequence: TGTGCCACCAGCAGCGCGGGAGGCATAGATACGCAGTATTTT.

The V and J genes are TRBV5-4 and TRBJ2-7; D is unclear. V lost 0 bases and J lost 6, with 19 bases in between. Germline loops: CDR1 SGHNT, CDR2 YYREEE (reference sequence). There are 16 residues in the CDR3. CDR3 in DNA: TGTGCCAGCAGCTTGGCGTTGGGTAGCAGCTTCCGCGAGCAGTACTTC. It specifies CASSLALGSSFREQYF.

This clonotype has just one count. The chain couples TRBV3-1 to TRBJ1-3; TRBD1 is a possible D gene (5 bases). This CDR3 contains 15 residues. CDR1 LGHDT and CDR2 YNNKEL come from the germline V gene (reference sequence). Trimming took off 2 bases at V and 2 bases at J, with 10 bases between the two ends. The CDR3 DNA sequence: TGTGCCAGCAGCCAACAGGGACTGACTGGAAACACCATATATTTT. Translation: CASSQQGLTGNTIYF.

In DNA, the CDR3 is TGTGCCAGCAGCTCCTTAGACGGGGAAGCTTTCTTT. This gives the protein CASSSLDGEAFF. The chain is built from TRBV7-9 and TRBJ1-1, with unresolved D. In germline, CDR1 is SEHNR, CDR2 FQNEAQ (reference sequence). This CDR3 comprises 12 residues. The V and J ends lost 4 bases and 8 bases respectively, with 11 bases between them. Full variable domain (rest looked up from reference TRBV7-9 and TRBJ1-1): DTGVSQNPRHKITKRGQNVTFRCDPISEHNRLYWYRQTLGQGPEFLTYFQNEAQLEKSRLLSDRFSAERPKGSFSTLEIQRTEQGDSAMYLCASSSLDGEAFFGQGTRLTVV.